This is a list of T cell receptor beta chains from one sample in a study of T cells after yellow fever vaccination. TCRdb re-called the 5' RACE reads through MiXCR, storing one row per CDR3 protein. The top ten hold roughly 13% of the sample, which has just under 600,000 distinct CDR3 sequences, 13% seen once. The specimen was PBMCs, collected on the day of the yellow fever booster vaccination. The receptor set was obtained from a man aged 30-40 years who received the YFV17D yellow fever vaccine. CDR3s include the opening cysteine and the closing phenylalanine or tryptophan.

CASSAGGGWGETQYF | TRBJ2-5 | TRBV7-2
CASSNDRPVGF | TRBJ2-5 | TRBV7-9
CASSPRGYTDTQYF | TRBJ2-3 | TRBV7-9
CASSPLGAGHGYTF | TRBJ1-2 | TRBV27
CASSPGQGAGELFF | TRBJ2-2 | TRBV7-2
CASSLGLAYEQYF | TRBJ2-7 | TRBV7-2
CASSFLAGGDEQFF | TRBJ2-1 | TRBV12-3/TRBV12-4
CASSRTSGYYNEQFF | TRBJ2-1 | TRBV5-8
CASSFNPGQGAYEQFF | TRBJ2-1 | TRBV27
CASRRPTGSVAGELFF | TRBJ2-2 | TRBV6-1
CASPRGGGSYEQYF | TRBJ2-7 | TRBV30
CATTPGQGPKWIF | TRBJ1-1 | TRBV25-1
CASGEGYGYTF | TRBJ1-2 | TRBV28
CASSFFDKVHEQYF | TRBJ2-7 | TRBV7-2
CASSEVIDQPQHF | TRBJ1-5 | TRBV6-1
CASSSRVQGTDTQYF | TRBJ2-3 | TRBV7-6
CASSLAGGKNIQYF | TRBJ2-4 | TRBV7-2
CASSLSTGGDEQYF | TRBJ2-7 | TRBV27
CASSQPAITDTQYF | TRBJ2-3 | TRBV12-3/TRBV12-4
CASSFGWDREHNEQFF | TRBJ2-1 | TRBV7-9
CASSSGGPNSNSYNEQFF | TRBJ2-1 | TRBV11-1
CASSPLGETYEQYF | TRBJ2-7 | TRBV18
CASRGTSRRNEQFF | TRBJ2-1 | TRBV27
CASSSLSGRAYNEQFF | TRBJ2-1 | TRBV6-2/TRBV6-3
CASSETPLRELFF | TRBJ2-2 | TRBV2
CSSGQARTEAFF | TRBJ1-1 | TRBV29-1
CSATSVQRQETQYF | TRBJ2-5 | TRBV20-1